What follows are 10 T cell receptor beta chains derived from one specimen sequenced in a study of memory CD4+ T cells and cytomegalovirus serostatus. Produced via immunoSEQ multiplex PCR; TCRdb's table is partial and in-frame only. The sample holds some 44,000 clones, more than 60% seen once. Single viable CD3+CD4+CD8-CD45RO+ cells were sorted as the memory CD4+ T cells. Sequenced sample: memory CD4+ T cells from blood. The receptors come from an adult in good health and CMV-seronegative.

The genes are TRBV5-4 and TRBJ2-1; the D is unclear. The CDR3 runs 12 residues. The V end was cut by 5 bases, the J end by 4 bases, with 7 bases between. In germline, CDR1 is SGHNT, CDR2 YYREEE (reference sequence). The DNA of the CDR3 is TGTGCCAGCAGTTCCGGGTACAATGAGCAGTTCTTC. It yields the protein CASSSGYNEQFF.

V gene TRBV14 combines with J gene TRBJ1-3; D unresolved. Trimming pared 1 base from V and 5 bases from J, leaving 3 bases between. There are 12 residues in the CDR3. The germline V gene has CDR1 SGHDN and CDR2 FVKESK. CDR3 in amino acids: CASSQVRNTIYF. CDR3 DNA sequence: TGTGCCAGCAGCCAAGTGAGAAACACCATATATTTT. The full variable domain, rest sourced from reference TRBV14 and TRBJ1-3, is EAGVTQFPSHSVIEKGQTVTLRCDPISGHDNLYWYRRVMGKEIKFLLHFVKESKQDESGMPNNRFLAERTGGTYSTLKVQPAELEDSGVYFCASSQVRNTIYFGEGSWLTVV.

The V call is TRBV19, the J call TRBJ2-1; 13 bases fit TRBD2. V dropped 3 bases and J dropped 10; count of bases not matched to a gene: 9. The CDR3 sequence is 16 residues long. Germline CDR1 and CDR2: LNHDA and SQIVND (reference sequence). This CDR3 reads CASSILRTSGGSEQFF. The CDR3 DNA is TGTGCCAGTAGTATTCTCCGGACTAGCGGGGGATCGGAGCAGTTCTTC.

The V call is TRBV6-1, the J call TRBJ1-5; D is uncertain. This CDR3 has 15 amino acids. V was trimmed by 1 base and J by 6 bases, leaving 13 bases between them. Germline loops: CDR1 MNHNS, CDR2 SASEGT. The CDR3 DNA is TGTGCCAGCAGTGAAGGACAACCGGGGAGTCAGCCCCAGCATTTT. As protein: CASSEGQPGSQPQHF.

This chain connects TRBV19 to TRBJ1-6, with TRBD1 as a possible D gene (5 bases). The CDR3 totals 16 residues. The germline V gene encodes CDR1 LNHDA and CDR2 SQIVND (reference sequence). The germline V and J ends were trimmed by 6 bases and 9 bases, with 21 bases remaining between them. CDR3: CASRPGGDRIGSPLHF. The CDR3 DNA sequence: TGTGCCAGTAGACCGGGGGGGGATAGGATCGGTTCACCCCTCCACTTT.

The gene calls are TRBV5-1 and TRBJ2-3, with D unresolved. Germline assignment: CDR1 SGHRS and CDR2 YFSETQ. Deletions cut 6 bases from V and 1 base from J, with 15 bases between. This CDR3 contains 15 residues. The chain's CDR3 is CASTSLSTGTDTQYF. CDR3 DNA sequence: TGCGCCAGCACCTCCCTGTCGACGGGCACAGATACGCAGTATTTT.

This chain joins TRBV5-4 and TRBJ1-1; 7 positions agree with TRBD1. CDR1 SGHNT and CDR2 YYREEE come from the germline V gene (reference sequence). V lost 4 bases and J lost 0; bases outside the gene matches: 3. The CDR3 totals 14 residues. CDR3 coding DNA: TGTGCCAGCAGCCGGGACAGCATGAACACTGAAGCTTTCTTT. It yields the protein CASSRDSMNTEAFF.

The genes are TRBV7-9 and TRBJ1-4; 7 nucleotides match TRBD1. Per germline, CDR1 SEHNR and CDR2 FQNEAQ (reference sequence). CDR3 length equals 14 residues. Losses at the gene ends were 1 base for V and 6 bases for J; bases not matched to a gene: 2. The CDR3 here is CASSLDRGYEKLFF. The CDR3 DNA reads TGTGCCAGCAGCTTAGACAGGGGCTATGAAAAACTGTTTTTT. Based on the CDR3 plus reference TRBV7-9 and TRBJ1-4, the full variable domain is DTGVSQNPRHKITKRGQNVTFRCDPISEHNRLYWYRQTLGQGPEFLTYFQNEAQLEKSRLLSDRFSAERPKGSFSTLEIQRTEQGDSAMYLCASSLDRGYEKLFFGSGTQLSVL.

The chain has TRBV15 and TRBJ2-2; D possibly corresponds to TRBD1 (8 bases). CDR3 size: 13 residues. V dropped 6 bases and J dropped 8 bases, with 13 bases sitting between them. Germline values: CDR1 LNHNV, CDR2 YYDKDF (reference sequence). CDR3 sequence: CATRQGGPGELFF. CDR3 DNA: TGTGCCACCAGACAGGGGGGGCCTGGGGAGCTGTTTTTT.

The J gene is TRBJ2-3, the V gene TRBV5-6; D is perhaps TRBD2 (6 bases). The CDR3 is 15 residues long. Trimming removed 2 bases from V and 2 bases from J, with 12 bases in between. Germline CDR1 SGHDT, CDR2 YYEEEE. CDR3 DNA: TGTGCCAGCAGCTTAGGCGGGGTCTACACAGATACGCAGTATTTT. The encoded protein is CASSLGGVYTDTQYF.